The 22 T cell receptor beta chains given below trace back to one sample, sequenced in a study of STAT5B mutations in CD4+ large granular lymphocyte leukemia. Measured with immunoSEQ multiplex PCR; TCRdb has only the in-frame clones, and not every one. Altogether about 30,000 clones are present, around 73% being singletons, with the ten largest covering over 2.5%. The specimen sequenced was CD4+ T cells from blood buffy coats. The receptors were gathered from a human donor in good health.

The gene calls are TRBV5-4 and TRBJ2-2; 11 nucleotides match TRBD2. The CDR3 is 15 amino acids. The trim removed 2 bases at V and 4 bases at J, leaving 1 base unmatched. Per germline, CDR1 SGHNT and CDR2 YYREEE (reference sequence). DNA of the CDR3: TGTGCCAGCAGCTTTAGCGGGGGGGCCACCGGGGAGCTGTTTTTT. Translating it yields CASSFSGGATGELFF.

V is TRBV29-1 and J is TRBJ2-7; 8 nucleotides align to TRBD1. The CDR3 consists of 12 residues. Trimming at V came to 7 bases and at J to 6 bases, leaving 8 bases not matched to a gene. Germline V gene sequence: CDR1 SQVTM, CDR2 ANQGSEA. In nucleotides, the CDR3 is TGCAGCGCCCAAGGACAGGGCGGCGAGCAGTACTTC. Protein sequence: CSAQGQGGEQYF.

The genes are TRBV7-6 and TRBJ2-7, with D unclear. The germline V gene has CDR1 SGHVS and CDR2 FNYEAQ. This CDR3 has 14 residues. The V gene lost 0 bases and the J gene lost 1 base, with 7 bases spanning the gap. The CDR3 sequence: CASSLAPASYEQYF. The CDR3 coding sequence is TGTGCCAGCAGCTTAGCGCCAGCATCCTACGAGCAGTACTTC.

The chain uses TRBV6-1 and TRBJ2-2, with a tentative D call TRBD2 (7 bases). Trimming pared 3 bases from V and 4 bases from J, leaving 12 bases between. The germline CDR1 and CDR2 sequences are MNHNS and SASEGT. This CDR3 contains 15 residues. CDR3 DNA: TGTGCCAGCAGTGAGGGAGGGGGGGGCACCGGGGAGCTGTTTTTT. This translates into CASSEGGGGTGELFF.

In DNA, the CDR3 is TGCGCCAGCAGCCCGCAGGACAGACCTAACTATGGCTACACCTTC. Translated: CASSPQDRPNYGYTF. The chain uses TRBV4-1 and TRBJ1-2; D possibly corresponds to TRBD1 (6 bases). The germline V and J ends were trimmed by 4 bases and 0 bases, with 12 bases remaining between them. This CDR3 has 15 amino acids. Germline V gives CDR1 MGHRA, CDR2 YSYEKL.

V gene TRBV19 combines with J gene TRBJ1-5; no reliable D call. Germline CDR1 LNHDA, CDR2 SQIVND (reference sequence). V was pared by 3 bases and J by 0 bases, with 9 bases between. The CDR3 has 15 amino acids. The DNA of the CDR3 is TGTGCCAGTAGTATTGGGCAGGTTAGCAATCAGCCCCAGCATTTT. Translating it yields CASSIGQVSNQPQHF.

The chain employs TRBV14 and TRBJ2-2; the match to TRBD2 covers 13 bases. V lost 9 bases and J lost 6; bases outside the gene matches: 19. The CDR3 covers 19 residues. Germline CDR1 and CDR2: SGHDN and FVKESK. DNA of the CDR3: TGTGCCAGTTGTTGTCCGGGACTAGCGGGAATCTTTAAACCCGGGGAGCTGTTTTTT. Translating gives CASCCPGLAGIFKPGELFF.

This clone showed up just a few times. This chain joins TRBV6-5 and TRBJ1-1, with D maybe TRBD1 (5 bases). Germline V lookup: CDR1 MNHEY, CDR2 SVGAGI. V lost 6 bases and J lost 6, with 17 bases in between. The CDR3 sequence is 14 residues long. CDR3: CASRTGGNSAEAFF. The CDR3 DNA is TGTGCCAGCAGGACTGGGGGGAATAGCGCTGAAGCTTTCTTT.

The chain recombines TRBV19 with TRBJ1-1, with a possible D match to TRBD1 (6 bases). Trimming pared 5 bases from V and 8 bases from J, leaving 15 bases between. The CDR3 consists of 13 residues. Germline CDR1 is LNHDA and CDR2 is SQIVND (reference sequence). In DNA form, the CDR3 reads TGTGCCAGTAGTCCCGATACAGGGTGGGAAGCTTTCTTT. Its translation is CASSPDTGWEAFF. Looking up the rest from reference TRBV19 and TRBJ1-1 gives the full variable domain: DGGITQSPKYLFRKEGQNVTLSCEQNLNHDAMYWYRQDPGQGLRLIYYSQIVNDFQKGDIAEGYSVSREKKESFPLTVTSAQKNPTAFYLCASSPDTGWEAFFGQGTRLTVV.

The rearrangement uses TRBV19 and TRBJ2-7; TRBD2 is a possible D gene (6 bases). V was clipped by 2 bases and J by 4 bases, with 12 bases between them. Germline V gene data show CDR1 as LNHDA and CDR2 as SQIVND (reference sequence). The CDR3 has 14 amino acids. In nucleotides, the CDR3 is TGTGCCAGTAGTATAAATTCCGGGGGTTACGAGCAGTACTTC. This codes for CASSINSGGYEQYF.

V gene TRBV19 combines with J gene TRBJ1-1; D ambiguous. This CDR3 region has 12 residues. V dropped 5 bases and J dropped 5 bases, with 9 bases sitting between them. Germline lookup yields CDR1 LNHDA and CDR2 SQIVND (reference sequence). As DNA, the CDR3 is TGTGCCAGTAGTTCCCGAGGGACTGAAGCTTTCTTT. This sequence encodes CASSSRGTEAFF.

The chain uses TRBV30 and TRBJ1-3; perhaps TRBD1 as D (5 bases). The CDR3 spans 13 residues. Germline V gene sequence: CDR1 GTSNPN, CDR2 SVGIG (reference sequence). V was trimmed by 4 bases and J by 4 bases, leaving 11 bases between them. CDR3 loop: CAWTPGGGNTIYF. Here the CDR3 DNA reads TGTGCCTGGACCCCGGGGGGGGGAAACACCATATATTTT.

The chain joins TRBV10-3 to TRBJ2-7, with TRBD1 matching 7 bases. Germline lookup yields CDR1 ENHRY and CDR2 SYGVKD. J lost 5 bases, V lost 7 bases, and 17 bases had no gene match. The CDR3 has 16 residues. The chain's CDR3 is CAIKSAIGQARDEQYF. CDR3 in DNA: TGTGCCATCAAATCCGCAATAGGACAGGCACGCGACGAGCAGTACTTC.

The V and J genes are TRBV7-9 and TRBJ2-5, with D perhaps TRBD1 (5 bases). Germline loops: CDR1 SEHNR, CDR2 FQNEAQ (reference sequence). Deletions cut 4 bases from V and 7 bases from J, with 16 bases between. This CDR3 comprises 14 residues. The CDR3 coding sequence is TGTGCCAGCAGCTCACAGGTCCTCATGGGGACCCAGTACTTC. Translated, it gives CASSSQVLMGTQYF. Using reference TRBV7-9 and TRBJ2-5 for the parts outside the CDR3, the full variable domain is DTGVSQNPRHKITKRGQNVTFRCDPISEHNRLYWYRQTLGQGPEFLTYFQNEAQLEKSRLLSDRFSAERPKGSFSTLEIQRTEQGDSAMYLCASSSQVLMGTQYFGPGTRLLVL.

The chain is built from TRBV6-1 and TRBJ2-7; D remains ambiguous. The germline V gene has CDR1 MNHNS and CDR2 SASEGT. Trimming stripped 8 bases from V and 0 bases from J, with 8 bases between. The CDR3 runs 12 residues. In DNA, the CDR3 is TGTGCCAGCTCAGCTTACTCCTACGAGCAGTACTTC. This sequence encodes CASSAYSYEQYF.

This clone appeared once. The V and J genes are TRBV7-9 and TRBJ2-1; no reliable D call. V was cut by 0 bases and J by 4 bases, with 13 bases left in between. Germline V gene sequence: CDR1 SEHNR, CDR2 FQNEAQ (reference sequence). This CDR3 has 16 residues. CDR3 coding DNA: TGTGCCAGCAGCTTAGCGGTCCAGACACCATACAATGAGCAGTTCTTC. Translation gives CASSLAVQTPYNEQFF.

The rearrangement joins TRBV9 to TRBJ2-7; the match to TRBD2 covers 7 bases. With 0 bases clipped from V and 3 bases from J, the junction kept 6 bases outside the gene matches. The CDR3 is 15 amino acids. Germline V gene data show CDR1 as SGDLS and CDR2 as YYNGEE. The CDR3 region is CASSVASGDLYEQYF. In DNA form, the CDR3 reads TGTGCCAGCAGCGTAGCCAGCGGGGACCTCTACGAGCAGTACTTC.

The chain recombines TRBV28 with TRBJ2-7, with 9 bases identical to TRBD1. After removal of 8 bases from V and 2 bases from J, the junction contained 4 bases not matched to a gene. The CDR3 loop spans 13 amino acids. The germline V gene encodes CDR1 MDHEN and CDR2 SYDVKM. CDR3 coding DNA: TGTGCCAGCTTACGGACAGGGGCCTACGAGCAGTACTTC. Its translation: CASLRTGAYEQYF. Filled out from reference TRBV28 and TRBJ2-7, the complete variable domain reads DVKVTQSSRYLVKRTGEKVFLECVQDMDHENMFWYRQDPGLGLRLIYFSYDVKMKEKGDIPEGYSVSREKKERFSLILESASTNQTSMYLCASLRTGAYEQYFGPGTRLTVT.

The CDR3 is CASSQSSPRGTDTQYF. Here the CDR3 DNA reads TGCGCCAGCAGTCAATCGAGCCCCCGGGGAACAGATACGCAGTATTTT. This chain connects TRBV23-1 to TRBJ2-3; possible D gene TRBD2, 5 bases. Being an ORF, TRBV23-1 has a function that is uncertain. CDR3 length: 16 amino acids. V was clipped by 0 bases and J by 3 bases, with 13 bases between them.

The chain employs TRBV6-1 and TRBJ2-5; D uncertain. Trimming pared 3 bases from V and 1 base from J, leaving 6 bases between. Germline V gives CDR1 MNHNS, CDR2 SASEGT. The CDR3 contains 13 residues. CDR3 amino acids: CASSDLPQETQYF. CDR3 bases: TGTGCCAGCAGTGACCTGCCCCAAGAGACCCAGTACTTC.

The count of this clone is one. The chain joins TRBV5-4 to TRBJ2-3; D call uncertain. The V end was cut by 5 bases, the J end by 2 bases, with 9 bases between. CDR1 SGHNT and CDR2 YYREEE come from the germline V gene (reference sequence). This CDR3 contains 13 residues. Here the CDR3 DNA reads TGTGCCAGCAGACCCGGAGTCACAGATACGCAGTATTTT. Protein: CASRPGVTDTQYF.

This rearrangement joins TRBV19 to TRBJ2-7, with D perhaps TRBD1 (6 bases). The CDR3 runs 16 residues. The germline CDR1 and CDR2 sequences are LNHDA and SQIVND (reference sequence). V shed 6 bases and J shed 0 bases, with 18 bases lying between them. CDR3: CASRKTGSGSSYEQYF. DNA for the CDR3: TGTGCCAGTAGGAAGACAGGTTCGGGGAGCTCCTACGAGCAGTACTTC.